This T cell receptor beta chain was documented in a study of T-cell memory formation after mild COVID-19 (dated by TCRdb to the early 2020s). Broadly, across the study: TCR sequence clusters from the two donors were found to be largely donor specific. In a couple of donors, T-cell clones that expanded and contracted after mild COVID-19 were followed by sequencing TCRalpha and TCRbeta repertoires longitudinally. The cohort comprised two young, previously healthy adult volunteers, one female and one male. The research as a whole found: Balanced CD4/CD8 phenotypes were observed for clones contracting from day 15 to 85, whereas a bias towards CD4+ was observed for a second wave of clones expanding from day 15 to 37. The study covered only two mild cases, and larger cohorts including severe cases with pre-infection samples were considered necessary. Some responding clones were detected in pre-infection memory, suggesting pre-existing cross-reactive memory T cells joined the SARS-CoV-2 response. Contracting CD4+ clones were found mainly in CM and EM memory subsets, while CD8+ clones were enriched in EMRA. The second-wave clones that peaked on day 37 were not confirmed to be SARS-CoV-2 specific.

Sequencing used an Illumina NovaSeq 6000. TCRalpha and TCRbeta cDNA libraries were constructed by 5'RACE with constant-segment primers, with sample barcodes and unique molecular identifiers being introduced. RNA was extracted from every sample with Trizol reagent. Amplification of the libraries took two PCR steps, and the second step added a second sample barcode plus Illumina TruSeq adapters. Sequencing of the libraries was done on an Illumina NovaSeq, producing 2 x 150 bp paired-end reads. On the study's bioinformatics: Demultiplexing of reads and collapsing into UMI-guided consensus sequences were performed with migec v1.2.7. Using mixcr v2.1.11, the UMI consensuses were aligned to TRA and TRB V and J templates and assembled into clonotypes. Clonotypes were classified as expanded or contracted when called significant by both edgeR and NoisET, with noise models trained on biological replicates. For edgeR calls, the cutoffs were a false discovery rate-adjusted p below 0.01 and a log2 fold-change threshold of 1. PCA with hierarchical clustering of max-normalized trajectories of the 1000 most abundant clonotypes was used as exploratory dynamics analysis. Separately sequenced CD4+ and CD8+ repertoires were used to assign a CD4 or CD8 phenotype to each responding clone. Using fastp trimming at Q25 and MiXCR clonotype assembly, TCRdb reanalyzed the public sequencing data and kept in-frame beta chains. Each entry is one CDR3 protein sequence, shown with its most common DNA and genes. The V and J calls were not made by the authors but by TCRdb's processing. This sample holds some 68,000 distinct CDR3 sequences; 15% to 20% were observed only once. The top ten clones comprise 25% to 35% of the sample.

Ficoll-Paque density gradient centrifugation was used to isolate PBMCs. CDR1 SGHNT and CDR2 YYREEE were looked up in the germline V gene (reference sequence). V sheds 2 bases and J sheds 3 bases, leaving 15 bases between their ends. From the cysteine up to the phenylalanine, the CDR3 has a length of 16 residues. Solely the CDR3 DNA is kept, with 48 bases framed from the first base. As for this clonotype: Its antigen remains unidentified. No clone much larger than this one lies a single base away; base qualities are absent.

This receptor was identified in an adult woman who had mild COVID-19 (a few samples of this study predate the infection). The sample titles of this study are shuffled in the database, so cell type and time point are left out; the donor was told from shared clones. The chain employs TRBV5-4 and TRBJ2-1; the D gene identity is not certain. The sample comprised PBMCs or a T cell subset sorted from them (not recorded which). DNA sequence: TGTGCCAGCAGCTTCTGGGGTCTTCTCGACTACAATGAGCAGTTCTTC. This is translated as CASSFWGLLDYNEQFF.